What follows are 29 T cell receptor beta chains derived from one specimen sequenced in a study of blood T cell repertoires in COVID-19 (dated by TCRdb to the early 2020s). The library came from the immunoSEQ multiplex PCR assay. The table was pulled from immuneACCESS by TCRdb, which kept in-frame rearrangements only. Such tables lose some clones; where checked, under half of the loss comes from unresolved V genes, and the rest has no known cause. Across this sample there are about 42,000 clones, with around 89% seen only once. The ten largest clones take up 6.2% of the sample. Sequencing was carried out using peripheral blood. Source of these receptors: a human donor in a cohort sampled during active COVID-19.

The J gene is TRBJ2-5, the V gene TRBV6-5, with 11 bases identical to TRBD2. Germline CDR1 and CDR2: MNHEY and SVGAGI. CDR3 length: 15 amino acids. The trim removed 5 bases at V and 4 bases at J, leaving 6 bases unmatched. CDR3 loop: CASSPRLAGRETQYF. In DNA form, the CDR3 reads TGTGCCAGCAGTCCGCGACTAGCGGGGCGAGAGACCCAGTACTTC.

This CDR3 reads CASSSKPARQDNSPLHF. CDR3 bases: TGCGCCAGCAGCTCAAAACCCGCCCGTCAGGATAATTCACCCCTCCACTTT. The V call is TRBV5-1, the J call TRBJ1-6; D not certain. Germline V lookup: CDR1 SGHRS, CDR2 YFSETQ. The CDR3 totals 17 residues. With 3 bases removed from V and 5 bases from J, the gap between germline ends came to 18 bases. The whole variable domain, filled in from reference TRBV5-1 and TRBJ1-6, reads KAGVTQTPRYLIKTRGQQVTLSCSPISGHRSVSWYQQTPGQGLQFLFEYFSETQRNKGNFPGRFSGRQFSNSRSEMNVSTLELGDSALYLCASSSKPARQDNSPLHFGNGTRLTVT.

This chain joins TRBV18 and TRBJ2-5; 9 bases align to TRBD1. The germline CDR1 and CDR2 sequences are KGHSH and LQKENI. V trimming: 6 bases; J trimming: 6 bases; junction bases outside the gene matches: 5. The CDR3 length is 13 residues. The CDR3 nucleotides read TGTGCCAGCTCCCAGGACAGGGGAAAGACCCAGTACTTC. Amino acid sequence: CASSQDRGKTQYF.

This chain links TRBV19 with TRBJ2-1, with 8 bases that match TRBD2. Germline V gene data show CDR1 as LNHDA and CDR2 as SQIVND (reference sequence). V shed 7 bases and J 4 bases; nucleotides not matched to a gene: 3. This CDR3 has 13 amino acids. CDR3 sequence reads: CASTGTSYNEQFF. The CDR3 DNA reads TGTGCCAGTACCGGGACTAGTTACAATGAGCAGTTCTTC.

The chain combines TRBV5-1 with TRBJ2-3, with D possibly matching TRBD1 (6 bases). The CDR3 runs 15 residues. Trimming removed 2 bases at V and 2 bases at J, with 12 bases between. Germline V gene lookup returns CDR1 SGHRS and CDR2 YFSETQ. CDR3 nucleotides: TGCGCCAGCAGCTTTCGACAGGATACCACAGATACGCAGTATTTT. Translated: CASSFRQDTTDTQYF.

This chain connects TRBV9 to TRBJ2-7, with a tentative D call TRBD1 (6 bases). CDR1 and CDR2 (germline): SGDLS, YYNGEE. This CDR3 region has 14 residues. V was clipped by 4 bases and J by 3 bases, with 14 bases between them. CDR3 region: CASSLSLQGYEQYF. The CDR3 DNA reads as TGTGCCAGCAGCCTGTCATTACAGGGCTACGAGCAGTACTTC.

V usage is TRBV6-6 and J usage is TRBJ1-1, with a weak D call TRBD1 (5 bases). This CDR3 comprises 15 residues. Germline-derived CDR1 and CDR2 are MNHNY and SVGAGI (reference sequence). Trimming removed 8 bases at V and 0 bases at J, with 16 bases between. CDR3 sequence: CASFGGASMNTEAFF. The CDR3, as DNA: TGTGCCAGCTTTGGTGGGGCATCGATGAACACTGAAGCTTTCTTT.

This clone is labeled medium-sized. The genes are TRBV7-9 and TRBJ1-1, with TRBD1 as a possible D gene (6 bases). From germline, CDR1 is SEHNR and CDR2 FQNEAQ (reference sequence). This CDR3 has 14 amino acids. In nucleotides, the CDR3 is TGTGCTAATAGCCTTCTGGGGGCTGGCACTGAAGCTTTCTTT. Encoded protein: CANSLLGAGTEAFF.

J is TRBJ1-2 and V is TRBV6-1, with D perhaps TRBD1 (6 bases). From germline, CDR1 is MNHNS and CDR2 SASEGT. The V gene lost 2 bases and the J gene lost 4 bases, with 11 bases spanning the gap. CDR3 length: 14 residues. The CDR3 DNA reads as TGTGCCAGCAGTGAACGGAGACAGGCCTATGGCTACACCTTC. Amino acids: CASSERRQAYGYTF.

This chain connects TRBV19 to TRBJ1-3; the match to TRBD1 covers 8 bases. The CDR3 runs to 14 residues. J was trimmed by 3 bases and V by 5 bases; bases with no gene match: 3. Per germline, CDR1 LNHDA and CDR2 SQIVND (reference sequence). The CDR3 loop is CASSRQGFGNTIYF. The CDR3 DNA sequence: TGTGCCAGTAGTCGACAGGGGTTTGGAAACACCATATATTTT. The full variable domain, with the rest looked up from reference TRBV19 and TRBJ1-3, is DGGITQSPKYLFRKEGQNVTLSCEQNLNHDAMYWYRQDPGQGLRLIYYSQIVNDFQKGDIAEGYSVSREKKESFPLTVTSAQKNPTAFYLCASSRQGFGNTIYFGEGSWLTVV.

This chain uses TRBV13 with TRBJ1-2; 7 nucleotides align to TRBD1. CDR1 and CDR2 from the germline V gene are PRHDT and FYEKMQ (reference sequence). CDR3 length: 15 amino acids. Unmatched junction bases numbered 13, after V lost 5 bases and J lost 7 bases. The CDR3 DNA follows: TGTGCCAGCAGCAGCCGACAGGGAGGATGGAGTGGCTACACCTTC. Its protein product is CASSSRQGGWSGYTF.

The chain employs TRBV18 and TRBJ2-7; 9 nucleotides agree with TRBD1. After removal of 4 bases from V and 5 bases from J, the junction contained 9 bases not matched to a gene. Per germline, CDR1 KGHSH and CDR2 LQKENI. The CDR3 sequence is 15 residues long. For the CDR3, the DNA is TGTGCCAGCTCACTACGACAGGGGGGTACTAACGAGCAGTACTTC. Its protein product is CASSLRQGGTNEQYF.

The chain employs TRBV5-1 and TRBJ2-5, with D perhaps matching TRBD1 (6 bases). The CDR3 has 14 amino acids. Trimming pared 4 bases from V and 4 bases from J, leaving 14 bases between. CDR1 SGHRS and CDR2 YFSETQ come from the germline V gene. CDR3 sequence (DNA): TGCGCCAGCAGCACCGCCACAGGGATAGAGACCCAGTACTTC. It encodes CASSTATGIETQYF.

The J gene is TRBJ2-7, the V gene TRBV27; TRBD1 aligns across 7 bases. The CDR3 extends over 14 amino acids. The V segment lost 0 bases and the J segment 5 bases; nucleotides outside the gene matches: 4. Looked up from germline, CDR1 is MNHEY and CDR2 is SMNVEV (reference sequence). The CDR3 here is CASSLSGGGHEQYF. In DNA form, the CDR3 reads TGTGCCAGCAGTTTATCAGGGGGCGGCCACGAGCAGTACTTC.

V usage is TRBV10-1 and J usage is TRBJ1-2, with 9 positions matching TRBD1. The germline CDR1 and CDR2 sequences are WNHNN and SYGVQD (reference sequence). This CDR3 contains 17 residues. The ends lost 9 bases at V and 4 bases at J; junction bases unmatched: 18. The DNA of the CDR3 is TGCGCCAGTCCTAAAGACATGACAGGGGGTGAGGGCTATGGCTACACCTTC. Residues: CASPKDMTGGEGYGYTF.

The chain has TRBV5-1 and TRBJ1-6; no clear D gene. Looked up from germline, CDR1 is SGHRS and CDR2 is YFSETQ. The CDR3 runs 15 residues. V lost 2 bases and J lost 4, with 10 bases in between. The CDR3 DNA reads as TGCGCCAGCAGCTTCGGGTATTCATATAATTCACCCCTCCACTTT. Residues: CASSFGYSYNSPLHF.

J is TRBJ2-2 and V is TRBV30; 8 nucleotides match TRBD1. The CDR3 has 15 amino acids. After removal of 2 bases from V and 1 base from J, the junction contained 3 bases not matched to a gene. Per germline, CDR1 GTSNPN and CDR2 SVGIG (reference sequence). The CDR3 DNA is TGTGCCTGGAGTCCAGGACAGGGGAACACCGGGGAGCTGTTTTTT. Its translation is CAWSPGQGNTGELFF.

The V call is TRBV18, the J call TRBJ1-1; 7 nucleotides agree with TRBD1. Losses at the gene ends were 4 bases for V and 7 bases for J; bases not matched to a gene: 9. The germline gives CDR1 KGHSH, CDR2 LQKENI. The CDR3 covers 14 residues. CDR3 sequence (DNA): TGTGCCAGCTCACTATTACAGGGGTGGAATGAAGCTTTCTTT. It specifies CASSLLQGWNEAFF.

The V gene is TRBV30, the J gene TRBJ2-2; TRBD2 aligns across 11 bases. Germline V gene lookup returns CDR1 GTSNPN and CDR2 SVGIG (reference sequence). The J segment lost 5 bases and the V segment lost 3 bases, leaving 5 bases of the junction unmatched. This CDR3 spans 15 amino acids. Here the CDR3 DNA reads TGTGCCTGGAGAACTAGCGGGAGAGAGACCGGGGAGCTGTTTTTT. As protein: CAWRTSGRETGELFF.

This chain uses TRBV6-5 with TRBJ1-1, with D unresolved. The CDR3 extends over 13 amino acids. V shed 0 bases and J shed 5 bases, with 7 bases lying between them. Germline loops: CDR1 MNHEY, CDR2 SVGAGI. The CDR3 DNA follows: TGTGCCAGCAGTTACTCGCCCCAGACTGAAGCTTTCTTT. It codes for CASSYSPQTEAFF.

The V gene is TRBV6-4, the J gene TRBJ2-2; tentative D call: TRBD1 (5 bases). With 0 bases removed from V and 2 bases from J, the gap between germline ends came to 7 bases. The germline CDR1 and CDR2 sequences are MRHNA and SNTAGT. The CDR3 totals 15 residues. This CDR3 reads CASSDSTENTGELFF. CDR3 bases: TGTGCCAGCAGTGACTCGACAGAAAACACCGGGGAGCTGTTTTTT.

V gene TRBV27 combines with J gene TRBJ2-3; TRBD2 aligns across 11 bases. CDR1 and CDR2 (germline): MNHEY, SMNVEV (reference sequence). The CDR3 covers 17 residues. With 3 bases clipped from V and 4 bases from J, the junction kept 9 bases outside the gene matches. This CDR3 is CASSFPGSGGDPDTQYF. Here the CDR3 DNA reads TGTGCCAGCAGTTTCCCCGGTAGCGGGGGGGACCCAGATACGCAGTATTTT.

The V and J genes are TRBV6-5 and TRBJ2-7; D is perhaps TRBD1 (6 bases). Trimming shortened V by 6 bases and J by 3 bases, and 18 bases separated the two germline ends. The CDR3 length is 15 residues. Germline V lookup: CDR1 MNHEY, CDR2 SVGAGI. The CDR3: CASSLGGPPSYEQYF. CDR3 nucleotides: TGTGCCAGCAGCCTAGGGGGTCCCCCCAGCTACGAGCAGTACTTC.

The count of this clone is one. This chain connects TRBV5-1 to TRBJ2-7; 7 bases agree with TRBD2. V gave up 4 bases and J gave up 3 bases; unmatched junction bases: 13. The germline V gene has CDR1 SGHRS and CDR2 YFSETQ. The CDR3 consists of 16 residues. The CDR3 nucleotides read TGCGCCAGCAGCGAGGAACCGGGACTACCTTACTACGAGCAGTACTTC. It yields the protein CASSEEPGLPYYEQYF. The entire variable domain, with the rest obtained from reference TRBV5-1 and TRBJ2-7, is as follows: KAGVTQTPRYLIKTRGQQVTLSCSPISGHRSVSWYQQTPGQGLQFLFEYFSETQRNKGNFPGRFSGRQFSNSRSEMNVSTLELGDSALYLCASSEEPGLPYYEQYFGPGTRLTVT.

The CDR3 DNA reads as TGTGCCAGCAGCGGGCGAGGAAACACCATATATTTT. This translates into CASSGRGNTIYF. The chain is built from TRBV11-3 and TRBJ1-3; the D is unclear. Looked up from germline, CDR1 is SGHNT and CDR2 is YENEEA. The CDR3 is made up of 12 amino acids. Trimming took off 5 bases at V and 4 bases at J, with 6 bases between the two ends.

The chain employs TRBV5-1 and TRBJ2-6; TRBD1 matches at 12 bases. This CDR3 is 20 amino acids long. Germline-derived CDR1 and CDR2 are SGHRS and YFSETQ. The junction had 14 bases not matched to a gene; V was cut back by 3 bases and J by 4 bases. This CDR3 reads CASSYFPPGQGAGGANVLTF. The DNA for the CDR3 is TGCGCCAGCAGCTATTTTCCCCCGGGACAGGGGGCGGGAGGGGCCAACGTCCTGACTTTC.

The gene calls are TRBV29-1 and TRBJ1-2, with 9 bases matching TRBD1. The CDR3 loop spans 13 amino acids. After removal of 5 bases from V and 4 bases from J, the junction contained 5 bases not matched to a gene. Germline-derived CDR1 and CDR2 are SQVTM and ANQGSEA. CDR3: CSVYGQGFYGYTF. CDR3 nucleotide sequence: TGCAGCGTTTACGGACAGGGGTTCTATGGCTACACCTTC.

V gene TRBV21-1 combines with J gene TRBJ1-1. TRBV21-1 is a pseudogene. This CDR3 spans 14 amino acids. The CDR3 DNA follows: TGTGCCAGCAGCAAAACTGAGAGGAAGACTGAAGCTTTCTTT. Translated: CASSKTERKTEAFF.

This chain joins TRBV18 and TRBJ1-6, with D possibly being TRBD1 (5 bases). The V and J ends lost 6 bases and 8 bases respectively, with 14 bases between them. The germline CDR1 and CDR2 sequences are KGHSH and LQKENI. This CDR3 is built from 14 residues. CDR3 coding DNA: TGTGCCAGCTCCCCTCGGGAGGGGTATTCACCCCTCCACTTT. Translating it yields CASSPREGYSPLHF.